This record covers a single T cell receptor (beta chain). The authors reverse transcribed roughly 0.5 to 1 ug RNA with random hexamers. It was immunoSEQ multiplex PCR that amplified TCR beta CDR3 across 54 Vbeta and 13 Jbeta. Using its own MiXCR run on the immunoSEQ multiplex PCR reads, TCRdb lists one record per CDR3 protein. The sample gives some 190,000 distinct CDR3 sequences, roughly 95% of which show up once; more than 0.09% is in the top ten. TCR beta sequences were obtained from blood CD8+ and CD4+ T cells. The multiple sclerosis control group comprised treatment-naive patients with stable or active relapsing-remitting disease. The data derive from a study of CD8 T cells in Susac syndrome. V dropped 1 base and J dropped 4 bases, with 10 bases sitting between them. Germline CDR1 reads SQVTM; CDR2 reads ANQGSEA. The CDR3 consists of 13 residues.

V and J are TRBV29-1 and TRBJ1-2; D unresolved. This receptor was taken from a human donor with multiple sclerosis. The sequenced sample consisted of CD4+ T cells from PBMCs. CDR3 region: CSVEGVGIYGYTF. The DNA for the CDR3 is TGCAGCGTTGAAGGGGTCGGGATCTATGGCTACACCTTC.